Sequencing of this T cell receptor beta chain was carried out in a study of blood T cell repertoires in COVID-19. Looking at the study overall: COVID-19 samples collected from the United States, Italy and Spain covered acute and convalescent phases. PBMCs, B-cell-depleted T cells, or T cells were the source of the cDNA or gDNA that made up the material.

The J segment lost 5 bases and the V segment lost 1 base, leaving 10 bases of the junction unmatched. Germline-derived CDR1 and CDR2 are SGHVS and FQNEAQ. This CDR3 contains 17 residues. Original data processing: Amplified reference gene primers provided the basis for estimating nucleated cell counts. The table came from immunoSEQ multiplex PCR; TCRdb's copy has only in-frame clones and leaves some out. Clone size and V and J calls were adopted from that table, with D and trimming inferred from the DNA. The data show about 180,000 clones, with about 84% seen just once and around 6.8% held by the top ten.

The chain employs TRBV7-8 and TRBJ2-4; 8 nucleotides line up with TRBD1. This receptor was identified in a human donor in a cohort sampled during active COVID-19. Sequenced input: peripheral blood. The CDR3 DNA sequence: TGTGCCAGCAGCTTAGTTGCAGGGGGCAGGTCTGAAAACATTCAGTACTTC. Translating gives CASSLVAGGRSENIQYF.